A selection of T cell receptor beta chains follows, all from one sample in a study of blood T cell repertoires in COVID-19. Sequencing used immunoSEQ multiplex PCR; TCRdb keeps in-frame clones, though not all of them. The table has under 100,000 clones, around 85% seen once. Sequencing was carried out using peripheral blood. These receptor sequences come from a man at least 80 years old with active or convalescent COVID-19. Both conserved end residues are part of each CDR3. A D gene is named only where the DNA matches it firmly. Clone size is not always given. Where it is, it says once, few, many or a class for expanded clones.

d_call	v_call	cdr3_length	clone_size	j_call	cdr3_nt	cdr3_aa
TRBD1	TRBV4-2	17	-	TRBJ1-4	TGTGCCAGCAGCCCCGTAGGGACAGGCACAACTAATGAAAAACTGTTTTTT	CASSPVGTGTTNEKLFF
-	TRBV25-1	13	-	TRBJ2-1	TGTGCCAGCAGTGAAACGACAGGTTTTGAGCAGTTCTTC	CASSETTGFEQFF
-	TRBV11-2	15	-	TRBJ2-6	TGTGCCAGCAGCCACAACAGGGCTGGGGCCAACGTCCTGACTTTC	CASSHNRAGANVLTF
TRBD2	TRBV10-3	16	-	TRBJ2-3	TGTGCCATCAGATCCGGGACTAGCGGTCCTACAGATACGCAGTATTTT	CAIRSGTSGPTDTQYF
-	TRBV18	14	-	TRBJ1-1	TGTGCCAGCCCCGGGACACCCATGAACACTGAAGCTTTCTTT	CASPGTPMNTEAFF
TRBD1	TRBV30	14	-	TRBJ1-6	TGTGCCTGGAGTCAGGACAGGGTGAATTCACCCCTCCACTTT	CAWSQDRVNSPLHF
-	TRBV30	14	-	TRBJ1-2	TGTGCCTGGAGTACGGACATCAGCTTCTCGGGCTACACCTTC	CAWSTDISFSGYTF
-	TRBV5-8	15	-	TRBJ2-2	TGTGCCAGCAGCTTGGTTCAGGGGAACACCGGGGAGCTGTTTTTT	CASSLVQGNTGELFF
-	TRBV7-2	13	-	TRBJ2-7	TGTGCCAGCAGCGAGGGAGTTTCCTACGAGCAGTACTTC	CASSEGVSYEQYF
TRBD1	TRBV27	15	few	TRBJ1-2	TGTGCCAGCAGTTTTTCCGACAGGGCGAACTATGGCTACACCTTC	CASSFSDRANYGYTF
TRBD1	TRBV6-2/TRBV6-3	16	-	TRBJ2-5	TGTGCCAGCAGTTTCACGACAGGGGCGGTATGGGAGACCCAGTACTTC	CASSFTTGAVWETQYF
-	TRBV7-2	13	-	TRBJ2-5	TGTGCCAGCAGCCCCAGACTAGGAGTGACCCAGTACTTC	CASSPRLGVTQYF
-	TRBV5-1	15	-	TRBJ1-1	TGCGCCAGCAGCCGTGACGCCGGGGGGTACACTGAAGCTTTCTTT	CASSRDAGGYTEAFF
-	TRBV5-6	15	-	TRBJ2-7	TGTGCCAGCAGCTCCTACGGCAGCAGACATTACGAGCAGTACTTC	CASSSYGSRHYEQYF
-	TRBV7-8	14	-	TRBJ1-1	TGTGCCAGCAGCACCGATGGGCCCGCGCCTGAAGCTTTCTTT	CASSTDGPAPEAFF
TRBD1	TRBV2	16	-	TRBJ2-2	TGTGCCAGCAGTCCCCGGACAGGGACTAACACCGGGGAGCTGTTTTTT	CASSPRTGTNTGELFF
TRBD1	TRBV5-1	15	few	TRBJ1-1	TGCGCCAGCAGCTTGGACAGGGGGGAGAGCACTGAAGCTTTCTTT	CASSLDRGESTEAFF
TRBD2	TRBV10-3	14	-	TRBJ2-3	TGTGCCATCAGCGGCGGGGGGACGACAGATACGCAGTATTTT	CAISGGGTTDTQYF
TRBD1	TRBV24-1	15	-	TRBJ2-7	TGTGCCACCAGTGATGCCGGGACAGGGAAAGGCGAGCAGTACTTC	CATSDAGTGKGEQYF
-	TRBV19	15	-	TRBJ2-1	TGTGCCAGTATCCCCCCGGGGGGCCAATTCAATGAGCAGTTCTTC	CASIPPGGQFNEQFF
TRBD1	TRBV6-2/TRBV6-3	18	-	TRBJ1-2	TGTGCCAGCAGTTACTCGGGTTTGGCCGGGACAGAGGGCTATGGCTACACCTTC	CASSYSGLAGTEGYGYTF
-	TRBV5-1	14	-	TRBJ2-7	TGCGCCAGCAGCTTCGGCGCCAGTCTAGTGGAGCAGTACTTC	CASSFGASLVEQYF
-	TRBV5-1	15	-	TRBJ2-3	TGCGCCAGCAGCCGGGAGGGGGCCATCACAGATACGCAGTATTTT	CASSREGAITDTQYF
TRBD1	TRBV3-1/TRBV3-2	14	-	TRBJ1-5	TGTGCCAGCAGCCGGAACCAGGGGGCTCAGCCCCAGCATTTT	CASSRNQGAQPQHF
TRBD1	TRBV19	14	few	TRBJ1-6	TGTGCCAGTAGTATGGGGGACAGACAATCACCCCTCCACTTT	CASSMGDRQSPLHF
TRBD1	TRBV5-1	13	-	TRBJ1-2	TGCGCCAGCAGCTTAGACAGGGCCTATGGCTACACCTTC	CASSLDRAYGYTF
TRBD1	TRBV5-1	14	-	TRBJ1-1	TGCGCCAGCAGCGCGGGACAGGGGAAAACTGAAGCTTTCTTT	CASSAGQGKTEAFF
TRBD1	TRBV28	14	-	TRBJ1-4	TGTGCCAGCAGTCTCCAGGGGGCCGATGAAAAACTGTTTTTT	CASSLQGADEKLFF
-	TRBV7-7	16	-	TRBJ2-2	TGTGCCAGCAGCTTCAGGGACAATTCCTTTGGAGGGGAGCTGTTTTTT	CASSFRDNSFGGELFF
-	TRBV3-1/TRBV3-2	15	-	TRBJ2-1	TGTGCCAGCAGCCAAGCCGGACAGTACATCAATGAGCAGTTCTTC	CASSQAGQYINEQFF
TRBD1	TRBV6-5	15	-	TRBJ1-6	TGTGCCAGCAGCCTACAGGGGGCGTATAATTCACCCCTCCACTTT	CASSLQGAYNSPLHF
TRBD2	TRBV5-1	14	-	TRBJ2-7	TGCGCCAGCAGCTTGGGAGCGGGGATCAACGAGCAGTACTTC	CASSLGAGINEQYF
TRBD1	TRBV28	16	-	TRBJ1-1	TGTGCCAGCAGCCAACCGGGACAGGGGGCGGACACTGAAGCTTTCTTT	CASSQPGQGADTEAFF
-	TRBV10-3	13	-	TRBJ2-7	TGTGCCATCACGCTGGGCCCTACCTACGAGCAGTACTTC	CAITLGPTYEQYF
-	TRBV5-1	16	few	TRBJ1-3	TGCGCCAGCAGCTTGGCCTTCGGGAGCTCTGGAAACACCATATATTTT	CASSLAFGSSGNTIYF
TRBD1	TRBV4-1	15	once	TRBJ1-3	TGCGCCAGCAGCCCCGACAGGGGGCTAAGGAACACCATATATTTT	CASSPDRGLRNTIYF
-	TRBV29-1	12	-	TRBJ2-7	TGCAGCGTTGTCCCCAGGCGTGACGAGCAGTACTTC	CSVVPRRDEQYF
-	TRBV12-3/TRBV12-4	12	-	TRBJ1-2	TGTGCCAGCAGTTTACGGAGGACTGGCTACACCTTC	CASSLRRTGYTF
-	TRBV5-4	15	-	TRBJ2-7	TGTGCCAGCAGAACTGACAGGAACCGGATCGGCGAGCAGTACTTC	CASRTDRNRIGEQYF
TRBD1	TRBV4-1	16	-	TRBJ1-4	TGCGCCAGCAGCCAACGGTCCGGGACAGGGCTTGAAAAACTGTTTTTT	CASSQRSGTGLEKLFF
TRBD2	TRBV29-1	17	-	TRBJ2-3	TGCAGCGTTGTCGCTAGCGGGGGGGGCGGCGGCACAGATACGCAGTATTTT	CSVVASGGGGGTDTQYF
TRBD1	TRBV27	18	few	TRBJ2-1	TGTGCCAGCAGTTTCGACGCATTAGACAGGGGTCGATTGAATGAGCAGTTCTTC	CASSFDALDRGRLNEQFF
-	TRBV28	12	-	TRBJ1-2	TGTGCCAGCAGTTCGGGACATTTTGGCTACACCTTC	CASSSGHFGYTF
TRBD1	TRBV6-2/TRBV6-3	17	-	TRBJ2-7	TGTGCCAGCGGCCCCGGGACAGGGCAACTGTCCGACTACGAGCAGTACTTC	CASGPGTGQLSDYEQYF
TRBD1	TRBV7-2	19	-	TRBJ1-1	TGTGCCAGCAGCTTTAGGGCCACAGGGGGGGTCGGTCTGAACACTGAAGCTTTCTTT	CASSFRATGGVGLNTEAFF
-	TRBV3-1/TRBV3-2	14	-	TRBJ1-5	TGTGCCAGCAGCCAAGATCGGGTCGGTCAGCCCCAGCATTTT	CASSQDRVGQPQHF
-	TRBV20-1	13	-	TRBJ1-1	TGCAGTGCTAGTGGGGGCGGGAACACTGAAGCTTTCTTT	CSASGGGNTEAFF
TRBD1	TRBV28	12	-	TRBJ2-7	TGTGCCAGCAGCCCGGACGACAGGGCGCAGTACTTC	CASSPDDRAQYF
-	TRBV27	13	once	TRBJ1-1	TGTGCCAGCAGTTTAGCCACCGGCACTGAAGCTTTCTTT	CASSLATGTEAFF
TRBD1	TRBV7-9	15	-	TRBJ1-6	TGTGCCAGCAGTTCCCTCGGGACAGATAATTCACCCCTCCACTTT	CASSSLGTDNSPLHF
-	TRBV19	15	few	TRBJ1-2	TGTGCCAGTAGTATAGACATCGCCGCGAAACAGGGCTACACCTTC	CASSIDIAAKQGYTF
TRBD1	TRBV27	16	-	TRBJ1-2	TGTGCCAGCCAAGAAAAATCAGGGGGCAGTTACTATGGCTACACCTTC	CASQEKSGGSYYGYTF
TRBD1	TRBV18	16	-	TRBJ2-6	TGTGCCAGCTCACAGGACAGGGGGTCTGGGGCCAACGTCCTGACTTTC	CASSQDRGSGANVLTF
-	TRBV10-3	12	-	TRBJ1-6	TGTGCCATCAGTCCGGGGGGTTCACCCCTCCACTTT	CAISPGGSPLHF
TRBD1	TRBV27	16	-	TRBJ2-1	TGTGCCAGCAGCCTGACAGGGGGCCTCTCCTACAATGAGCAGTTCTTC	CASSLTGGLSYNEQFF
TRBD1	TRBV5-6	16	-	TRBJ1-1	TGTGCCAGCAGCTTTAGGACAGGGGGAGTGAACACTGAAGCTTTCTTT	CASSFRTGGVNTEAFF
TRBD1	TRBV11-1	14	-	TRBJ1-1	TGTGCCAGCAGCTCGACAGGGATGAACACTGAAGCTTTCTTT	CASSSTGMNTEAFF